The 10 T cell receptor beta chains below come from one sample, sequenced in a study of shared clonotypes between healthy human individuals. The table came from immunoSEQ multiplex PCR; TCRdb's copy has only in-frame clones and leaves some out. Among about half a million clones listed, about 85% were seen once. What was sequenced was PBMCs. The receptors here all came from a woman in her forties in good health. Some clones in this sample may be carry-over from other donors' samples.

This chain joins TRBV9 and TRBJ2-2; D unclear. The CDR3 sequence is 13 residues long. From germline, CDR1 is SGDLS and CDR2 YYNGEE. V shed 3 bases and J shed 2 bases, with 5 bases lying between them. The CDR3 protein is CASSEPNTGELFF. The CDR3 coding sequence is TGTGCCAGCAGCGAGCCAAACACCGGGGAGCTGTTTTTT. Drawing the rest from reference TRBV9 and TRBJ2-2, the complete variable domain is DSGVTQTPKHLITATGQRVTLRCSPRSGDLSVYWYQQSLDQGLQFLIQYYNGEERAKGNILERFSAQQFPDLHSELNLSSLELGDSALYFCASSEPNTGELFFGEGSRLTVL.

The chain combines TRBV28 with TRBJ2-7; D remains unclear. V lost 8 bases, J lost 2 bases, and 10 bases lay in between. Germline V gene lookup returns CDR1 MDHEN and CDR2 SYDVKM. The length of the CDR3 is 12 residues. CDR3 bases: TGTGCCAGCGCAACCGGCGCCTACGAGCAGTACTTC. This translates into CASATGAYEQYF.

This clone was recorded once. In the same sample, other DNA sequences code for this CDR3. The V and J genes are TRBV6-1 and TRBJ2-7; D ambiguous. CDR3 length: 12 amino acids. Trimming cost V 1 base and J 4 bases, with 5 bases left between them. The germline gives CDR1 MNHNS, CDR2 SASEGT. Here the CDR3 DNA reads TGTGCCAGCAGTGAAGTAGGGTACGAGCAGTACTTC. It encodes CASSEVGYEQYF.

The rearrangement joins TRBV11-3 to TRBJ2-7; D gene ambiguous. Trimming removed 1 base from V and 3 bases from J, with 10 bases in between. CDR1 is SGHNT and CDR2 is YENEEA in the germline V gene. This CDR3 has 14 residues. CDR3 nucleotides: TGTGCCAGCAGCTTAGGAGGTAAACACTACGAGCAGTACTTC. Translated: CASSLGGKHYEQYF. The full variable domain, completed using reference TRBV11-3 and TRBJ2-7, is EAGVVQSPRYKIIEKKQPVAFWCNPISGHNTLYWYLQNLGQGPELLIRYENEEAVDDSQLPKDRFSAERLKGVDSTLKIQPAELGDSAVYLCASSLGGKHYEQYFGPGTRLTVT.

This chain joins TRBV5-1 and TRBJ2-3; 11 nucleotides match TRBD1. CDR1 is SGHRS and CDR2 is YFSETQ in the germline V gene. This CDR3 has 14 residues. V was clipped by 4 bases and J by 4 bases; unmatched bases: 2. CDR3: CASSTDRGPDTQYF. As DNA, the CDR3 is TGCGCCAGCAGCACGGACAGGGGGCCAGATACGCAGTATTTT.

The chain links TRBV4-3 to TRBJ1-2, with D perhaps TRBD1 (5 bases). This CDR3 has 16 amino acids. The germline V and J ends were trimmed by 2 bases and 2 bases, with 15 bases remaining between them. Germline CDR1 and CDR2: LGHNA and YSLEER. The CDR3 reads CASSQSGSRANYGYTF. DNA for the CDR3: TGCGCCAGCAGCCAATCCGGGAGCAGGGCGAACTATGGCTACACCTTC.

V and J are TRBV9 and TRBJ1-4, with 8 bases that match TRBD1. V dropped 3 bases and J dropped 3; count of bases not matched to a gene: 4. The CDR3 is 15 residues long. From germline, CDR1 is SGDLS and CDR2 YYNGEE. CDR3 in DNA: TGTGCCAGCAGCGCGCAGGGGGCAGCTAATGAAAAACTGTTTTTT. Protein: CASSAQGAANEKLFF.

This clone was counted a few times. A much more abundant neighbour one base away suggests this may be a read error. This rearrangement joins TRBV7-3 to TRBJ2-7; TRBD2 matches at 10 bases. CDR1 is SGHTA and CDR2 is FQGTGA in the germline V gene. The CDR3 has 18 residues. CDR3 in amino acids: CAGSLNLGGLAGEYEQYF. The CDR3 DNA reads TGTGCCGGCAGCTTAAATTTAGGTGGTCTAGCGGGAGAATACGAGCAGTACTTC.

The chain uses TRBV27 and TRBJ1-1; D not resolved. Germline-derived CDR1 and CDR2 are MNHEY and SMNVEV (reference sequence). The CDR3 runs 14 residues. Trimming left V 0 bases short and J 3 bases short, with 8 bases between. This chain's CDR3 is CASSLSRVYTEAFF. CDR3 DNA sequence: TGTGCCAGCAGTTTATCAAGGGTGTACACTGAAGCTTTCTTT.

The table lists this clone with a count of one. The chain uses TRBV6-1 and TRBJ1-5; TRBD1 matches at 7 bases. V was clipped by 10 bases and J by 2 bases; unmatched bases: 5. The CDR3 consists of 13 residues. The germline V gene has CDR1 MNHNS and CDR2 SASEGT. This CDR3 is CATDRAGNQPQHF. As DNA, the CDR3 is TGTGCCACCGACAGGGCTGGCAATCAGCCCCAGCATTTT.